Shown below are 26 T cell receptor beta chains from a single sample sequenced in a study of blood T cell repertoires in COVID-19. The assay was immunoSEQ multiplex PCR, and TCRdb's table has in-frame clones only and misses some. The table records over 150,000 clones, roughly 79% of them present only once. Sequences were obtained from peripheral blood. The receptors originated from a human donor with acute or convalescent COVID-19. The donor label of this sample is uncertain.

The chain employs TRBV19 and TRBJ1-2, with 9 nucleotides matching TRBD1. Germline lookup yields CDR1 LNHDA and CDR2 SQIVND (reference sequence). V lost 5 bases and J lost 5; bases outside the gene matches: 6. This CDR3 comprises 14 residues. CDR3 sequence: CASSARTGDYGYTF. CDR3 sequence (DNA): TGTGCCAGTAGTGCTCGGACAGGGGATTATGGCTACACCTTC.

The chain is built from TRBV24-1 and TRBJ1-2; 10 nucleotides match TRBD1. The CDR3 loop spans 16 amino acids. The V segment lost 3 bases and the J segment 3 bases; nucleotides outside the gene matches: 6. Germline V gives CDR1 KGHDR, CDR2 SFDVKD. CDR3 region: CATSDNAGTGDYGYTF. DNA of the CDR3: TGTGCCACCAGTGATAACGCCGGGACAGGGGACTATGGCTACACCTTC.

This chain joins TRBV2 and TRBJ2-7; D perhaps matches TRBD2 (7 bases). The CDR3 is 15 amino acids. Trimming left V 7 bases short and J 2 bases short, with 18 bases between. CDR1 SNHLY and CDR2 FYNNEI come from the germline V gene. CDR3 sequence reads: CASTGQGTITYEQYF. The CDR3 DNA sequence: TGTGCCAGCACCGGGCAGGGGACTATCACCTACGAGCAGTACTTC.

This chain joins TRBV9 and TRBJ2-1; 8 nucleotides match TRBD2. This CDR3 is built from 15 residues. V was clipped by 4 bases and J by 8 bases; unmatched bases: 11. Germline lookup yields CDR1 SGDLS and CDR2 YYNGEE. In DNA form, the CDR3 reads TGTGCCAGCAGCTTAACCGGGACTAGTGTCGATGAGCAGTTCTTC. Translation gives CASSLTGTSVDEQFF.

This chain links TRBV5-1 with TRBJ2-2; no definite D call. This CDR3 has 15 amino acids. Trimming shortened V by 2 bases and J by 0 bases, and 8 bases separated the two germline ends. Per the germline V gene, CDR1 is SGHRS and CDR2 is YFSETQ. The CDR3 sequence: CASSFGVSNTGELFF. CDR3 DNA: TGCGCCAGCAGCTTCGGTGTATCGAACACCGGGGAGCTGTTTTTT.

This clone was seen a single time. Other nucleotide sequences from this sample produce the same CDR3. This chain links TRBV19 with TRBJ2-1; the match to TRBD1 covers 8 bases. V trimming: 3 bases; J trimming: 2 bases; junction bases outside the gene matches: 3. This CDR3 contains 15 residues. Germline assignment: CDR1 LNHDA and CDR2 SQIVND (reference sequence). Written as DNA, the CDR3 is TGTGCCAGTAGTATCATGACAGGGGCCTACAATGAGCAGTTCTTC. This codes for CASSIMTGAYNEQFF.

The chain has TRBV28 and TRBJ1-5, with D unclear. This CDR3 spans 14 amino acids. The V gene's germline CDR1 is MDHEN and CDR2 SYDVKM. V shed 3 bases and J shed 0 bases, with 6 bases lying between them. The CDR3 sequence is CASSFEDSNQPQHF. Written as DNA, the CDR3 is TGTGCCAGCAGTTTCGAGGATAGCAATCAGCCCCAGCATTTT.

The chain has TRBV6-6 and TRBJ1-6; tentative D call: TRBD1 (6 bases). The CDR3 runs 18 residues. V gave up 5 bases and J gave up 0 bases, with 17 bases separating them. Germline loops: CDR1 MNHNY, CDR2 SVGAGI (reference sequence). CDR3 residues: CASSPGTQASSYNSPLHF. The DNA for the CDR3 is TGTGCCAGCAGTCCCGGGACACAGGCGAGCTCCTATAATTCACCCCTCCACTTT.

The chain uses TRBV6-6 and TRBJ2-2; TRBD2 matches 15 bases. Germline V CDR1 and CDR2: MNHNY, SVGAGI (reference sequence). The CDR3 is made up of 18 amino acids. Trimming cost V 5 bases and J 4 bases; bases outside gene matches: 8. CDR3 sequence: CASSRSGLAGGPTGELFF. The CDR3 coding sequence is TGTGCCAGCAGTAGATCGGGACTAGCGGGAGGCCCCACCGGGGAGCTGTTTTTT.

This clone was picked up one time. Other DNA sequences of this sample code for an identical CDR3. The V gene is TRBV14, the J gene TRBJ1-2, with D uncertain. Germline lookup yields CDR1 SGHDN and CDR2 FVKESK. The CDR3 extends over 13 amino acids. The germline V and J ends were trimmed by 0 bases and 5 bases, with 7 bases remaining between them. The CDR3 loop is CASSQDRTYGYTF. The CDR3 DNA sequence: TGTGCCAGCAGCCAAGATAGAACGTATGGCTACACCTTC.

The rearrangement uses TRBV28 and TRBJ1-2; D is possibly TRBD1 (5 bases). CDR1 and CDR2 from the germline V gene are MDHEN and SYDVKM. Trimming took off 3 bases at V and 5 bases at J, with 13 bases between the two ends. The CDR3 runs to 14 residues. DNA of the CDR3: TGTGCCAGCAGTTTGCAGGGCTCGAGGTATGGCTACACCTTC. It encodes CASSLQGSRYGYTF.

The chain employs TRBV21-1 and TRBJ2-1; TRBD1, the table's D call, was not compared with the DNA. TRBV21-1 represents a pseudogene. This CDR3 comprises 12 residues. This CDR3 is CASRQGDNEQFF. The DNA for the CDR3 is TGTGCCAGCAGACAGGGCGACAATGAGCAGTTCTTC.

This rearrangement joins TRBV7-8 to TRBJ2-7; 7 nucleotides agree with TRBD2. This CDR3 is 14 amino acids long. V trimming: 6 bases; J trimming: 3 bases; junction bases outside the gene matches: 8. In germline, CDR1 is SGHVS, CDR2 FQNEAQ. The CDR3 nucleotides read TGTGCCAGCAGTTCACCCGGGACTATCTACGAGCAGTACTTC. As protein: CASSSPGTIYEQYF.

This sequence joins TRBV28 and TRBJ1-4, with D possibly matching TRBD1 (5 bases). Trimming took off 4 bases at V and 6 bases at J, with 12 bases between the two ends. Germline V lookup: CDR1 MDHEN, CDR2 SYDVKM. The CDR3 is 14 residues long. The chain's CDR3 is CASSSGRGHEKLFF. The CDR3 coding sequence is TGTGCCAGCAGTTCAGGGAGGGGACATGAAAAACTGTTTTTT.

This sequence joins TRBV19 and TRBJ2-3, with 9 bases aligning to TRBD1. CDR1 is LNHDA and CDR2 is SQIVND in the germline V gene (reference sequence). The CDR3 covers 17 residues. Trimming removed 3 bases from V and 3 bases from J; junction bases left unmatched: 10. The CDR3 reads CASSMGPTGGMTDTQYF. DNA of the CDR3: TGTGCCAGTAGTATGGGTCCCACAGGGGGCATGACAGATACGCAGTATTTT.

The gene calls are TRBV18 and TRBJ1-4; D is perhaps TRBD1 (6 bases). The germline V gene has CDR1 KGHSH and CDR2 LQKENI. Trimming removed 0 bases at V and 8 bases at J, with 13 bases between. The CDR3 runs to 15 residues. DNA for the CDR3: TGTGCCAGCTCACCACCAACAGGGTGGGGCGAAAAACTGTTTTTT. Protein sequence: CASSPPTGWGEKLFF.

The chain joins TRBV19 to TRBJ2-7; the match to TRBD2 covers 11 bases. The CDR3 extends over 15 amino acids. Germline V gene sequence: CDR1 LNHDA, CDR2 SQIVND (reference sequence). V was pared by 7 bases and J by 3 bases, with 8 bases of the junction left unmatched. CDR3 loop: CASKETSGGLYEQYF. The CDR3 nucleotides read TGTGCCAGTAAGGAAACTAGCGGGGGACTCTACGAGCAGTACTTC.

The chain employs TRBV3-1 (or the pseudogene TRBV3-2) and TRBJ2-1, with TRBD2 matching 14 bases. The CDR3 length is 17 residues. V lost 1 base to trimming and J lost 6 bases; unmatched junction nucleotides: 5. In germline, CDR1 is LGHDT, CDR2 YNNKEL (reference sequence). As DNA, the CDR3 is TGTGCCAGCAGCCAAGTTGGGACTAGCGGGAGACTCAATGAGCAGTTCTTC. Residues: CASSQVGTSGRLNEQFF.

The chain joins TRBV6-1 to TRBJ2-1, with 10 nucleotides matching TRBD2. Looked up from germline, CDR1 is MNHNS and CDR2 is SASEGT. The junction had 10 bases not matched to a gene; V was cut back by 2 bases and J by 12 bases. CDR3 length: 15 amino acids. The CDR3: CASSESLAGVYWQFF. In nucleotides, the CDR3 is TGTGCCAGCAGTGAAAGTCTAGCGGGAGTCTACTGGCAGTTCTTC.

This clone has more than one count but fewer than ten. The genes are TRBV27 and TRBJ1-1; D ambiguous. Germline lookup yields CDR1 MNHEY and CDR2 SMNVEV (reference sequence). V lost 1 base, J lost 3 bases, and 27 bases lay in between. The length of the CDR3 is 20 residues. The CDR3 sequence: CASSLYAYPGIKGRDTEAFF. CDR3 coding DNA: TGTGCCAGCAGTTTATACGCCTATCCGGGGATCAAGGGAAGGGACACTGAAGCTTTCTTT.

This clone was detected only once. This chain links TRBV5-4 with TRBJ2-5; D unresolved. Germline V lookup: CDR1 SGHNT, CDR2 YYREEE (reference sequence). The V gene lost 4 bases and the J gene lost 5 bases, with 15 bases spanning the gap. The CDR3 is made up of 14 amino acids. The chain's CDR3 is CASSTGSTRETQYF. For the CDR3, the DNA is TGTGCCAGCAGCACCGGGTCGACCCGGGAGACCCAGTACTTC.

The chain combines TRBV19 with TRBJ1-2; TRBD1 might be the D (6 bases). This CDR3 is 14 amino acids long. Germline V gene sequence: CDR1 LNHDA, CDR2 SQIVND (reference sequence). V lost 5 bases and J 6 bases, leaving 16 bases between the germline ends. The CDR3 sequence: CASSPRGQGNGYTF. The CDR3 region has the DNA TGTGCCAGTAGTCCCCGAGGGCAGGGGAATGGCTACACCTTC.

The CDR3 nucleotides read TGTGCCAGCAGCTCAAGGCGGGAGGGCTACAATGAGCAGTTCTTC. It is translated as CASSSRREGYNEQFF. The genes are TRBV5-4 and TRBJ2-1, with 9 positions matching TRBD2. In germline, CDR1 is SGHNT, CDR2 YYREEE (reference sequence). J was trimmed by 3 bases and V by 3 bases; bases with no gene match: 4. The CDR3 runs 15 residues.

The chain carries TRBV4-1 and TRBJ2-5; 7 bases fit TRBD1. With V trimmed by 1 base and J by 2 bases, 7 bases remained unmatched. Germline V gene lookup returns CDR1 MGHRA and CDR2 YSYEKL. The CDR3 is made up of 16 amino acids. The CDR3 DNA follows: TGCGCCAGCAGCCAAGGGGACAGTCCGCTACAAGAGACCCAGTACTTC. Translation gives CASSQGDSPLQETQYF.

This rearrangement joins TRBV19 to TRBJ2-1, with 13 bases matching TRBD2. V was clipped by 4 bases and J by 6 bases; unmatched bases: 3. CDR1 LNHDA and CDR2 SQIVND come from the germline V gene (reference sequence). The CDR3 sequence is 15 residues long. The CDR3 is CASSTGTSGTNEQFF. CDR3 bases: TGTGCCAGTAGTACCGGGACTAGCGGGACCAATGAGCAGTTCTTC.

The rearrangement uses TRBV30 and TRBJ1-2, with 8 nucleotides matching TRBD1. This CDR3 is built from 14 residues. V dropped 1 base and J dropped 3; count of bases not matched to a gene: 4. Looked up from germline, CDR1 is GTSNPN and CDR2 is SVGIG (reference sequence). The CDR3, as DNA: TGTGCCTGGAGTGGAAACAGGGGGGACTATGGCTACACCTTC. Its protein product is CAWSGNRGDYGYTF.